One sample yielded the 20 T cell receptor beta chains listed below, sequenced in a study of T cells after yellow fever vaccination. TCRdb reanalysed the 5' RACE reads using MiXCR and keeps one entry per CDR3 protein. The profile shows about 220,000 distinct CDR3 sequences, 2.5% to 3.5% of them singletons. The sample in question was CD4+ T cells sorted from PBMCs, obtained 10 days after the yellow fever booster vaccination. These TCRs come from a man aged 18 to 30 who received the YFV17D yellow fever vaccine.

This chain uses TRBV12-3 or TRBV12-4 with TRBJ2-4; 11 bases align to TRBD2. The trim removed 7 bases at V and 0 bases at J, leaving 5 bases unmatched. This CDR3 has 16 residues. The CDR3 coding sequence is TGTGCCAGCACTAGAACTAGCGGGGGAGCCAAAAACATTCAGTACTTC. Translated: CASTRTSGGAKNIQYF.

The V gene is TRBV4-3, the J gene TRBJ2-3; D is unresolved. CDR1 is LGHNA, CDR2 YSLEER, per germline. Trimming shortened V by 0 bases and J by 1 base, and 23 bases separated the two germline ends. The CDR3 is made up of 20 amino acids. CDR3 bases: TGCGCCAGCAGCCAAGACCACCCTGGTCGCGGTGGGGTCGGCACAGATACGCAGTATTTT. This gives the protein CASSQDHPGRGGVGTDTQYF.

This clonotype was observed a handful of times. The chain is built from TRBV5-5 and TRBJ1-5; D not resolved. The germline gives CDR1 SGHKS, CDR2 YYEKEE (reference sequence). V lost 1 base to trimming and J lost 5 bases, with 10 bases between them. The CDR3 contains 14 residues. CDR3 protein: CASSLRAGHQPQHF. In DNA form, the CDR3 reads TGTGCCAGCAGCTTGAGGGCAGGTCATCAGCCCCAGCATTTT. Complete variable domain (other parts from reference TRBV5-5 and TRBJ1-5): DAGVTQSPTHLIKTRGQQVTLRCSPISGHKSVSWYQQVLGQGPQFIFQYYEKEERGRGNFPDRFSARQFPNYSSELNVNALLLGDSALYLCASSLRAGHQPQHFGDGTRLSIL.

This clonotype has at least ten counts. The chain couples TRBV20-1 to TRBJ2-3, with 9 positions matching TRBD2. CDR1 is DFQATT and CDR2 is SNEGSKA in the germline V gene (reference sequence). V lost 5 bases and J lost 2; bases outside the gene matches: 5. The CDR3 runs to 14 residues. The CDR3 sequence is CSARSGGDTDTQYF. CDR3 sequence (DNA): TGCAGTGCTCGTAGCGGGGGCGACACAGATACGCAGTATTTT.

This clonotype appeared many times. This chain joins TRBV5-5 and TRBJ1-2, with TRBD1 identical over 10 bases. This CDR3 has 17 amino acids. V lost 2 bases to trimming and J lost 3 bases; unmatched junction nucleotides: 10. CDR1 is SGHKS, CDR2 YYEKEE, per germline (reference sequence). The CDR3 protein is CASSLAPGTGDDYGYTF. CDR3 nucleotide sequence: TGTGCCAGCAGCTTAGCCCCCGGGACAGGGGATGACTATGGCTACACCTTC.

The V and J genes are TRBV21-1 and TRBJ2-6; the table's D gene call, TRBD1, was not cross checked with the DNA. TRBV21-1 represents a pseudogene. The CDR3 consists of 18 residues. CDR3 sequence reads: CASSKAGQVNPGANALTF. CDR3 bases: TGTGCCAGCAGCAAAGCCGGACAGGTCAACCCCGGGGCCAACGCCCTGACTTTC.

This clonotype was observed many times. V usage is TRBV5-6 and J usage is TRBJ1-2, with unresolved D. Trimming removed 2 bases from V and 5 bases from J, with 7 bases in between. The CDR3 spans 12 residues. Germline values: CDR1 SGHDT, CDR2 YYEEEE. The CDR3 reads CASSLTVYGYTF. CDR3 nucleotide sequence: TGTGCCAGCAGCTTAACCGTATATGGCTACACCTTC.

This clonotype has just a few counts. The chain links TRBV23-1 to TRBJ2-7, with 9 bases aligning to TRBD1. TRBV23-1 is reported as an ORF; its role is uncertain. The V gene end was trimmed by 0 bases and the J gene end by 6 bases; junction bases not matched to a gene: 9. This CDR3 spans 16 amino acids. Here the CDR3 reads CASSQSKGQGSSEQYV. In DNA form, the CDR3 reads TGCGCCAGCAGTCAATCGAAGGGACAGGGTTCGTCCGAGCAGTACGTC.

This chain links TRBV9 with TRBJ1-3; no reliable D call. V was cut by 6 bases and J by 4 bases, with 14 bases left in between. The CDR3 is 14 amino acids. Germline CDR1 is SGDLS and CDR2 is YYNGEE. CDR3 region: CASTDGLSGNTIYF. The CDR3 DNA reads TGTGCCAGCACCGACGGGCTCTCGGGAAACACCATATATTTT.

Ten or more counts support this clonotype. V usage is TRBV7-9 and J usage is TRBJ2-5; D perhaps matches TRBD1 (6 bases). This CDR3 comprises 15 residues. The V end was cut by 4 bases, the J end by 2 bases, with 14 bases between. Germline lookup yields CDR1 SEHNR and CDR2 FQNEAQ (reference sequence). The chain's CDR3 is CASSSQTGSQETQYF. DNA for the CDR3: TGTGCCAGCAGCTCACAAACAGGGAGTCAAGAGACCCAGTACTTC.

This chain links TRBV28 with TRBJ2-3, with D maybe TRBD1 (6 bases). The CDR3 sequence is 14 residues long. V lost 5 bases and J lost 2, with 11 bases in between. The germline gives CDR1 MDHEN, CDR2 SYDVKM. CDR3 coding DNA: TGTGCCAGCAGTCAGGGACACTCCACAGATACGCAGTATTTT. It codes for CASSQGHSTDTQYF.

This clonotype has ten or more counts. The CDR3 region is CASSLLHTNSPLHF. DNA of the CDR3: TGTGCCAGCTCACTTCTCCATACTAATTCACCCCTCCACTTT. The V and J genes are TRBV18 and TRBJ1-6; D remains ambiguous. V was shortened by 4 bases and J by 6 bases, with 10 bases between the two germline ends. Germline V gene data show CDR1 as KGHSH and CDR2 as LQKENI. The CDR3 sequence is 14 residues long.

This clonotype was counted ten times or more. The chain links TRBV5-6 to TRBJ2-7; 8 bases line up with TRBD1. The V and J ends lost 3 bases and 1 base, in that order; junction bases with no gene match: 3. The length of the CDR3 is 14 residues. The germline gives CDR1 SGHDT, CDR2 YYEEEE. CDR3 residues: CASSSRDRSYEQYV. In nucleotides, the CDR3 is TGTGCCAGCAGCTCCCGGGACAGGTCCTACGAGCAGTACGTC.

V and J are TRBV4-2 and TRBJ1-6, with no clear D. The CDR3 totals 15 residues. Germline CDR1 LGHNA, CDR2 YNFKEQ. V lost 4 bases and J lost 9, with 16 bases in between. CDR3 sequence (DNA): TGTGCCAGCAGCCTAGACGCCAGCTTTGGTTCACCCCTCCACTTT. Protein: CASSLDASFGSPLHF.

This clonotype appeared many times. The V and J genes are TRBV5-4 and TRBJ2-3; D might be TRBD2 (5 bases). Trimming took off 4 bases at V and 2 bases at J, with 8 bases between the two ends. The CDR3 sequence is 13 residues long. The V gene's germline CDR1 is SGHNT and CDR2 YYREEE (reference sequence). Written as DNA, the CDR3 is TGTGCCAGCAGCCCTGACTACACAGATACGCAGTATTTT. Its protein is CASSPDYTDTQYF.

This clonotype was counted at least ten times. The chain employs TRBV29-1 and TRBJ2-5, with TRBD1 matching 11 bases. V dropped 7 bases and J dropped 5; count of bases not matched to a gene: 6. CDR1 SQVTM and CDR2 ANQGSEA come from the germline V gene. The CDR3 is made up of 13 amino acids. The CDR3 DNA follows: TGCAGCGCCGGGGACAGGGGGACGGAGACCCAGTACTTC. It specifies CSAGDRGTETQYF.

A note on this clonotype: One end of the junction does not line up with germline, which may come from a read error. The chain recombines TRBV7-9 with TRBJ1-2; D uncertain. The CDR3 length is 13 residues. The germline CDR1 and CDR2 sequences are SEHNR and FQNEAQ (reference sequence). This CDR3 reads CASSPLGSYGFTF. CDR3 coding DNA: TGTGCCAGCAGCCCCCTAGGGAGCTATGGCTTCACCTTC.

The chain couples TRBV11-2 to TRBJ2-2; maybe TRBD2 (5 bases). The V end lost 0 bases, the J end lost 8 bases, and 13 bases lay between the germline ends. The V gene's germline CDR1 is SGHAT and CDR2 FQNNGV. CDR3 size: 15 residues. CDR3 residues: CASSLDTRVRGELFF. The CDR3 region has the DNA TGTGCCAGCAGCTTAGATACGAGGGTCAGGGGGGAGCTGTTTTTT.

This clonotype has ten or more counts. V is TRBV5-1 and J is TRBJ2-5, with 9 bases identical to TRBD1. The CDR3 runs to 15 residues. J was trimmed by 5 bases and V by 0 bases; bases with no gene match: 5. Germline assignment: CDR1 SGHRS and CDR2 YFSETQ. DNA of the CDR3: TGCGCCAGCAGCTTGGATACAGGGGGCAGCGAGACCCAGTACTTC. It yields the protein CASSLDTGGSETQYF.

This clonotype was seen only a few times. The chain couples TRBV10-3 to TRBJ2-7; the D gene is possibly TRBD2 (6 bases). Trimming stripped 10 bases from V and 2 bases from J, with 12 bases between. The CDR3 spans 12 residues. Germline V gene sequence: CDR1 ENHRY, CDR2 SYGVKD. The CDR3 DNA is TGTGCCACACGGGGGATCCCCTACGAGCAGTACGTC. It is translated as CATRGIPYEQYV.